This T cell receptor beta chain was sequenced for a study of T-cell reconstitution after alpha-beta-depleted transplantation in children. This clonotype was observed many times. The CDR3 sequence is 16 residues long. The V end lost 3 bases, the J end lost 1 base, and 15 bases lay between the germline ends. Looked up from germline, CDR1 is DFQATT and CDR2 is SNEGSKA (reference sequence). Unique molecular identifiers were incorporated during preparation of the TCRbeta library. TCRdb fed the PCR reads into MiXCR, producing one record per CDR3 protein. The sample contains around 680,000 distinct CDR3 sequences, 16% of which appear only once.

The source is a human donor who donated a stem cell graft to a child with acute myeloid leukemia. V and J are TRBV20-1 and TRBJ2-2; D is perhaps TRBD1 (5 bases). The sample here was PBMCs from the stem cell graft donor, taken from the stem cell graft. CDR3 nucleotides: TGCAGTGCTAGCTGGACAACTCTGGGGAACACCGGGGAGCTGTTTTTT. Translated: CSASWTTLGNTGELFF.